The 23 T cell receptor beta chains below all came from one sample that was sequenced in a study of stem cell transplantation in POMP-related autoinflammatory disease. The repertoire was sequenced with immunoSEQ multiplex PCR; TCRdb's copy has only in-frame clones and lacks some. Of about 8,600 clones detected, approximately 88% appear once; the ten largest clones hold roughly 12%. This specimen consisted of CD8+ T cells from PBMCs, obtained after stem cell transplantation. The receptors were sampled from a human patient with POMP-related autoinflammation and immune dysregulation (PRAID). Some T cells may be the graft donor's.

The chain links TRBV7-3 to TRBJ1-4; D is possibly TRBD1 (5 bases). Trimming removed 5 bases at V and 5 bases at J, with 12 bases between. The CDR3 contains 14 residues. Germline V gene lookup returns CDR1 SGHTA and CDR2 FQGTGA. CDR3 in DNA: TGTGCCAGCAGCCCGCCCGGGGGAAATGAAAAACTGTTTTTT. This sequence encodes CASSPPGGNEKLFF.

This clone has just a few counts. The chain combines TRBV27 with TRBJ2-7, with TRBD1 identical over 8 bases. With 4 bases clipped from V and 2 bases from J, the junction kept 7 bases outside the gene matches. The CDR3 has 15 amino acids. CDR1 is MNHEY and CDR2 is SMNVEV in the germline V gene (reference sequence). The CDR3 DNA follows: TGTGCCAGCAGTTACTCAGGGGGCCCAGCCTACGAGCAGTACGTC. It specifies CASSYSGGPAYEQYV.

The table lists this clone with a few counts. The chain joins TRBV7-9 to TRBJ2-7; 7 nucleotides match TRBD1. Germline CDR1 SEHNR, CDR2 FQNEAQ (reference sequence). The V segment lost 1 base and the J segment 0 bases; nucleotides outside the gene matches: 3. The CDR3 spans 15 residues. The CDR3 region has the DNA TGTGCCAGCAGCTTAGAGTGGGACAGCTCCTACGAGCAGTACTTC. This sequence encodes CASSLEWDSSYEQYF.

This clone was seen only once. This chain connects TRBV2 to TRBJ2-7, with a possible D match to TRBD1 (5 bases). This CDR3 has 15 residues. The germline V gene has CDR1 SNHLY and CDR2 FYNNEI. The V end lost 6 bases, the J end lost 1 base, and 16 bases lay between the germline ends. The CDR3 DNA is TGTGCCAGCAGATCCCTGGGCGCAGGGTCCTACGAGCAGTACGTC. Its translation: CASRSLGAGSYEQYV.

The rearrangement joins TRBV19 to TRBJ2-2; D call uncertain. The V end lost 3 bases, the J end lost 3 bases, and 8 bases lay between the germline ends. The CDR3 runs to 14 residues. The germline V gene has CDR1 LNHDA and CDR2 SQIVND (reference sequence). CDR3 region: CASSIPLHTGELFF. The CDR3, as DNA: TGTGCCAGTAGTATTCCCTTACACACCGGGGAGCTGTTTTTT.

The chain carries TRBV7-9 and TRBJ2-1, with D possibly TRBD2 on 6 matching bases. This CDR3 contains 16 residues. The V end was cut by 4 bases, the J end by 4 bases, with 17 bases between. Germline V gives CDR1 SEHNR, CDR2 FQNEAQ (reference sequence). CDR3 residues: CASSSIRTGGYNEQFF. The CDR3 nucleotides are TGTGCCAGCAGCTCCATCCGGACCGGGGGATACAATGAGCAGTTCTTC.

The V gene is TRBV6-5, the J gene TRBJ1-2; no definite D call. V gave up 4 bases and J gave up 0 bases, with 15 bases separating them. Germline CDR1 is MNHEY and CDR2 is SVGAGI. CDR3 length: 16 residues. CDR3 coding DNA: TGTGCCAGCAGTTCTCGTAAGGAAAAGGCTAACTATGGCTACACCTTC. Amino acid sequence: CASSSRKEKANYGYTF.

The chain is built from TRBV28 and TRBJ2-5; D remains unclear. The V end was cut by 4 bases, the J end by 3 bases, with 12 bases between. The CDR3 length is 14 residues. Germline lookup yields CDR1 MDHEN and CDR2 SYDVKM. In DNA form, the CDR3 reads TGTGCCAGCAGTTCTCGGATCCGGGAAGAGACCCAGTACTTC. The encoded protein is CASSSRIREETQYF.

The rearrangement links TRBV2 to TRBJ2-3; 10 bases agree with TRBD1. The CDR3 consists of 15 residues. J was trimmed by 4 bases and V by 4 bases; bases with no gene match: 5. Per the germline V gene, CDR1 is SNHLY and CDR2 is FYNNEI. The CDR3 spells CASSGTGGSPDTQYF. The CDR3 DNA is TGTGCCAGCAGTGGGACAGGGGGTTCCCCAGATACGCAGTATTTT. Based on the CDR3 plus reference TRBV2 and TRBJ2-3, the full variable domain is EPEVTQTPSHQVTQMGQEVILRCVPISNHLYFYWYRQILGQKVEFLVSFYNNEISEKSEIFDDQFSVERPDGSNFTLKIRSTKLEDSAMYFCASSGTGGSPDTQYFGPGTRLTVL.

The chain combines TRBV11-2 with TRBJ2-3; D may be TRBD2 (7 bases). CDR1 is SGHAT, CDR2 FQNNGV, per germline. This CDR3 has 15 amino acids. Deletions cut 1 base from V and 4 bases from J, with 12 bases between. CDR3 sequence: CASSLVGGGADTQYF. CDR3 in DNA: TGTGCCAGCAGCTTAGTAGGGGGAGGGGCAGATACGCAGTATTTT. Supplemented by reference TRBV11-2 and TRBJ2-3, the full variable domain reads EAGVAQSPRYKIIEKRQSVAFWCNPISGHATLYWYQQILGQGPKLLIQFQNNGVVDDSQLPKDRFSAERLKGVDSTLKIQPAKLEDSAVYLCASSLVGGGADTQYFGPGTRLTVL.

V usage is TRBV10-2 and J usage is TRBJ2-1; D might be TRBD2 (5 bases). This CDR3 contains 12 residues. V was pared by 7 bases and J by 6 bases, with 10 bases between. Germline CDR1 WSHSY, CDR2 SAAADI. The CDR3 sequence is CASIGVPNEQFF. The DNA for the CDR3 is TGCGCCAGCATCGGGGTCCCCAATGAGCAGTTCTTC.

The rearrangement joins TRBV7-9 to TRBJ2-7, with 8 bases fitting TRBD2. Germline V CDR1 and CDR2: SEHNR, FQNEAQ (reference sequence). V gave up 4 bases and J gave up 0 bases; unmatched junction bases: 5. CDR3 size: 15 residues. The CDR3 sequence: CASSSGAGDSYEQYF. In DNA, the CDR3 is TGTGCCAGCAGCTCCGGAGCGGGAGACTCCTACGAGCAGTACTTC. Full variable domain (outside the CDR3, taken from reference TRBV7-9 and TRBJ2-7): DTGVSQNPRHKITKRGQNVTFRCDPISEHNRLYWYRQTLGQGPEFLTYFQNEAQLEKSRLLSDRFSAERPKGSFSTLEIQRTEQGDSAMYLCASSSGAGDSYEQYFGPGTRLTVT.

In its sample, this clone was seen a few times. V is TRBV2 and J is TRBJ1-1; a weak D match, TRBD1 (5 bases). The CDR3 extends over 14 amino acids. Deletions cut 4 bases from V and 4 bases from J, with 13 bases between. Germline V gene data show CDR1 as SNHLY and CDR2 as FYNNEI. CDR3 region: CASSGRRGGTEAFF. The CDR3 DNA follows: TGTGCCAGCAGTGGGCGTAGGGGTGGCACTGAAGCTTTCTTT.

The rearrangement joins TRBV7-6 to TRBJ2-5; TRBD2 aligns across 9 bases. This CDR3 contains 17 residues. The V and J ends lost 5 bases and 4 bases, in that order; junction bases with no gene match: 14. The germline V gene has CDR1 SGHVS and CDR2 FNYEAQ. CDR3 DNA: TGTGCCAGCAGCCACCCCGGGGGAGCGGGAGGCCGAGAGACCCAGTACTTC. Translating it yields CASSHPGGAGGRETQYF.

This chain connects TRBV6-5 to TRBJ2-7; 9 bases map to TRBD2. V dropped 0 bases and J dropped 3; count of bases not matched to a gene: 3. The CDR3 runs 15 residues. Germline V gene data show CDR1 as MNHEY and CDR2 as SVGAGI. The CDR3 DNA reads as TGTGCCAGCAGTTACTCAATAGCGGGAGACTACGAGCAGTACTTC. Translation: CASSYSIAGDYEQYF.

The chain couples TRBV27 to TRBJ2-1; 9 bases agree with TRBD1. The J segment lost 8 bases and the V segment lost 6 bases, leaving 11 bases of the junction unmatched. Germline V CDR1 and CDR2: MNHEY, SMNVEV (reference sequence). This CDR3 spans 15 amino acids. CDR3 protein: CASSPSGQGPYEQFF. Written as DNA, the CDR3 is TGTGCCAGCAGCCCCTCGGGACAGGGCCCCTATGAGCAGTTCTTC.

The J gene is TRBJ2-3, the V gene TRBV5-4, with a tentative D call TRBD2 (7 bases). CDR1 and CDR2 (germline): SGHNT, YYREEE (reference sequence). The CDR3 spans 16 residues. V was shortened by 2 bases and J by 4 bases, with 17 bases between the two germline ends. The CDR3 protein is CASSFWLGGAPDTQYF. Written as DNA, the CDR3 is TGTGCCAGCAGCTTCTGGTTGGGGGGGGCCCCAGATACGCAGTATTTT.

The CDR3 reads CAWKTMKDSNTGELFF. The CDR3 bases are TGTGCCTGGAAGACGATGAAGGATTCGAACACCGGGGAGCTGTTTTTT. This chain uses TRBV30 with TRBJ2-2; D gene ambiguous. The CDR3 extends over 16 amino acids. The germline V and J ends were trimmed by 4 bases and 0 bases, with 15 bases remaining between them. The germline gives CDR1 GTSNPN, CDR2 SVGIG (reference sequence).

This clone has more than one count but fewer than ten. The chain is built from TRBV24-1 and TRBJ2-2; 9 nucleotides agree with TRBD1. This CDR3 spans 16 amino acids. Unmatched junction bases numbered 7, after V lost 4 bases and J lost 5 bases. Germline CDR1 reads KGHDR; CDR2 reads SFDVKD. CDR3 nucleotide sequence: TGTGCCACCAGTGACCAAACAGGGGGCAATACCGGGGAGCTGTTTTTT. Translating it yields CATSDQTGGNTGELFF.

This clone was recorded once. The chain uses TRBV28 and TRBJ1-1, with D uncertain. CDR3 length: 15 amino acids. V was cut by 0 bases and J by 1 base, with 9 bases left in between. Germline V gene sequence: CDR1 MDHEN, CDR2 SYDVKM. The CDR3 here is CASSLWETQNTEAFF. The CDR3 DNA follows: TGTGCCAGCAGTTTATGGGAGACGCAGAACACTGAAGCTTTCTTT.

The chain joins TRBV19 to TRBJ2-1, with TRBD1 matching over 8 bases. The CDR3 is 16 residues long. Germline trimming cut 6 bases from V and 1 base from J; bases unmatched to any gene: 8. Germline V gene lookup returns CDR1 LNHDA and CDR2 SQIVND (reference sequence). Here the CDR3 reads CASSGTGGFSYNEQFF. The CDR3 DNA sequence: TGTGCCAGTAGCGGTACAGGGGGATTTTCCTACAATGAGCAGTTCTTC.

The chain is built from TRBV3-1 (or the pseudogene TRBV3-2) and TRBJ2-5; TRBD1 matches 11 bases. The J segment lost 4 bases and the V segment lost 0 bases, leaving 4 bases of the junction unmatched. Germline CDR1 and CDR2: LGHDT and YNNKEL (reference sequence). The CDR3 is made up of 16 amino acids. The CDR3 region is CASSQEPGQGGETQYF. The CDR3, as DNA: TGTGCCAGCAGCCAAGAACCGGGACAGGGGGGAGAGACCCAGTACTTC.

CDR3 sequence (DNA): TGTGCCAGTAGTATGGGATCGGGGCCCGATACGCAGTATTTT. This translates into CASSMGSGPDTQYF. This chain connects TRBV19 to TRBJ2-3; D is possibly TRBD1 or TRBD2 (5 bases each). The CDR3 extends over 14 amino acids. The germline V gene has CDR1 LNHDA and CDR2 SQIVND (reference sequence). Deletions cut 3 bases from V and 6 bases from J, with 13 bases between.